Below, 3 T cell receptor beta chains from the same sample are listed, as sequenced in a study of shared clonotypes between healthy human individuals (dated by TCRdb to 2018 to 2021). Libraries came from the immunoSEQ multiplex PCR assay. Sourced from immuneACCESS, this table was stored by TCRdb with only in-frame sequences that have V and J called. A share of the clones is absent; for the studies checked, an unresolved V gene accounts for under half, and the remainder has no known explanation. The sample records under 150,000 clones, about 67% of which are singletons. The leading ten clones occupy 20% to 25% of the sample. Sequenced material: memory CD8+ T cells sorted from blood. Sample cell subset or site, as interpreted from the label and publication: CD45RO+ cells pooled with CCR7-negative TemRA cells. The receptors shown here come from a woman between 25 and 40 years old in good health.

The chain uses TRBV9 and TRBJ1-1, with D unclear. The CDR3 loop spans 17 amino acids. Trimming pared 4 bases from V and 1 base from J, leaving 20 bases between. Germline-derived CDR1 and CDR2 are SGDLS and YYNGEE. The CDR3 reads CASSPQAHLFGNTEAFF. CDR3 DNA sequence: TGTGCCAGCAGCCCTCAAGCCCATTTATTCGGGAACACTGAAGCTTTCTTT. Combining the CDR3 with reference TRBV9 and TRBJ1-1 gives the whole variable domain DSGVTQTPKHLITATGQRVTLRCSPRSGDLSVYWYQQSLDQGLQFLIQYYNGEERAKGNILERFSAQQFPDLHSELNLSSLELGDSALYFCASSPQAHLFGNTEAFFGQGTRLTVV.

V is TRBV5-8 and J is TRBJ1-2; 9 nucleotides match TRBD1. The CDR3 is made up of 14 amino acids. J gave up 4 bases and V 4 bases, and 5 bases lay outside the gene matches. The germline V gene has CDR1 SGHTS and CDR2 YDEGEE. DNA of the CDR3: TGTGCCAGCAGCCTACAGGGGGCGGCCTATGGCTACACCTTC. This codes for CASSLQGAAYGYTF.

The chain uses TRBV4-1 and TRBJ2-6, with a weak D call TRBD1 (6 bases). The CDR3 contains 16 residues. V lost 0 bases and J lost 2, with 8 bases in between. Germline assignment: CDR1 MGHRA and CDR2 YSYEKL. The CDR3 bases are TGCGCCAGCAGCCAAGAAGAGGGGGCTGGGGCCAACGTCCTGACTTTC. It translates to CASSQEEGAGANVLTF.